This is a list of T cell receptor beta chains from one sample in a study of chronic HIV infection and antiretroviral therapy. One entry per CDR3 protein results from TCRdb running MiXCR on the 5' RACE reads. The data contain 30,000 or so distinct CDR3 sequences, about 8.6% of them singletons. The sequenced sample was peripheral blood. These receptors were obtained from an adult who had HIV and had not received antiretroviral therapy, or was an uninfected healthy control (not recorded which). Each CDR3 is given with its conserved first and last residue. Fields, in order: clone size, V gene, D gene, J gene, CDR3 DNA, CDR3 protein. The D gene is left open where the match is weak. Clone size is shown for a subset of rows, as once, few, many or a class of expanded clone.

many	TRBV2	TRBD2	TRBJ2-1	TGTGCCAGCAGCGACCCCCGGGAGCGGGAGGACAATGAGCAGTTCTTC	CASSDPREREDNEQFF
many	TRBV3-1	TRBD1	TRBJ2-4	TGTGCCAGCAGCCGAGAGGACAGGGGCAACATTCAGTACTTC	CASSREDRGNIQYF
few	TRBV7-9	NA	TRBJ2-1	TGTGCCAGCAGCCCCCGGGGGAATTACAATGAGCAGTTCTTC	CASSPRGNYNEQFF
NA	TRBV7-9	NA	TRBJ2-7	TGTGCCAGCAGCCGAGACGGCACCTACGAGCAGTACTTC	CASSRDGTYEQYF
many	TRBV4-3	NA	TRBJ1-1	TGCGCCAGCAGTCTTGGCCCTAGGCACACTGAAGCTTTCTTT	CASSLGPRHTEAFF
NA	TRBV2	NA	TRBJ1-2	TGTGCCAGCGGCGAGACAGAACCGAAAACCTATGGCTACACCTTC	CASGETEPKTYGYTF
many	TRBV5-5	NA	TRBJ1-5	TGTGCCAGCAGCTTGCGTTCAGGGGACGGTCAGCCCCAGCATTTT	CASSLRSGDGQPQHF
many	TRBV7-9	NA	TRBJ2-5	TGTGCCAGCAGCCCACGACAGGACACGGACCAAGAGACCCAGTACTTC	CASSPRQDTDQETQYF
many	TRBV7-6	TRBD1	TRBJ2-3	TGTGCCAGCAGCTTATACTATCTGGGGACAGGGGGAACAGATACGCAGTATTTT	CASSLYYLGTGGTDTQYF
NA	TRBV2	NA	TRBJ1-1	TGTGCCAGCAGCCAGAGACAGGACGCCTTCCTCTTT	CASSQRQDAFLF
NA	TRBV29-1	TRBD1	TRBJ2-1	TGCAGCATGGGACAGACTTACAATGAGCAGTTCTTC	CSMGQTYNEQFF
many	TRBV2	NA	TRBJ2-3	TGTGCCAGCAGCCCCTGGGGGGCCGAGACAGATACGCAGTATTTT	CASSPWGAETDTQYF
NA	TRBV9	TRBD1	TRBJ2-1	TGTGCCAGCAGCGTAGGGACAGGGGGGAATGAGCAGTTCTTC	CASSVGTGGNEQFF
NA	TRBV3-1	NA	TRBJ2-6	TGTGCCAGCAGCCAAACCAGTCGGGGGAGCTTCTTCGTCGGGGCCAACGTCCTGACTTTC	CASSQTSRGSFFVGANVLTF
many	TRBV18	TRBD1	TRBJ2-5	TGTGCCAGCTCACCGGACAGGGGCCCTATGTGGGAGACCCAGTACTTC	CASSPDRGPMWETQYF
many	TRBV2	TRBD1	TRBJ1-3	TGTGCCAGCAGGCAAGGGGGCGGGGCCTCTGGAAACACCATATATTTT	CASRQGGGASGNTIYF
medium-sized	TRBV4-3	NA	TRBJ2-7	TGCGCCAGCAGCCGAGACTCCTCCTACGAGCAGTACTTC	CASSRDSSYEQYF
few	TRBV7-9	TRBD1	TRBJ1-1	TGTGCCAGCAGCTGGCCGGGACAGATGAACACTGAAGCTTTCTTT	CASSWPGQMNTEAFF
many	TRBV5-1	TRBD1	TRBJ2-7	TGCGCCAGCAGCCCGCCGCGACAGGGCTCCTCCTACGAGCAGTACTTC	CASSPPRQGSSYEQYF
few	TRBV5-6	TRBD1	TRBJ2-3	TGTGCCAGCAGCTCGAAACTGGGACAGGGAACAGATACGCAGTATTTT	CASSSKLGQGTDTQYF
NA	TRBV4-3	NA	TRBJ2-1	TGCGCCAGCGGGACAAGCAATGAGCAGTTCTTC	CASGTSNEQFF
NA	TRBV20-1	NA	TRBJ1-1	TGCAGTGCTAGTCGTGGAGACACTGAAGCTTTCTTT	CSASRGDTEAFF
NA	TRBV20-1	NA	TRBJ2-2	TGCAGTGCTAGAGGTGGCGGTCCTAGCGTGAACACCGGGGAGCTGTTTTTT	CSARGGGPSVNTGELFF
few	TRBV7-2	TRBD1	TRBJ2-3	TGTGCCAGCAGCTTGGGACAGGGGCCAGATACGCAGTATTTT	CASSLGQGPDTQYF
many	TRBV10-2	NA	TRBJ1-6	TGCGCCAGCAGTGAGTACAGGGAAAACTCACCCCTCCACTTT	CASSEYRENSPLHF
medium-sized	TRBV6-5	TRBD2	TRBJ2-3	TGTGCCAGCAGTTCAGACGGACTAGCGGGAGGGTCGGTATCCACAGATACGCAGTATTTT	CASSSDGLAGGSVSTDTQYF
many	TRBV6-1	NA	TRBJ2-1	TGTGCCAGCAGTGCCATTTACAATGAGCAGTTCTTC	CASSAIYNEQFF
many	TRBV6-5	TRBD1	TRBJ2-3	TGTGCCAGCAGTTACTCAGGGGGCCCCCCGGATACGCAGTATTTT	CASSYSGGPPDTQYF
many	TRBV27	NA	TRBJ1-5	TGTGCCAGCAGTTTATCTGGGACAAGCAATCAGCCCCAGCATTTT	CASSLSGTSNQPQHF
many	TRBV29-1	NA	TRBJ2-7	TGCAGCGTTGGGGGCAGGGACGAGGACGAGCAGTACTTC	CSVGGRDEDEQYF
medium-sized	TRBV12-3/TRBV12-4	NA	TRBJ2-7	TGTGCCAGCAGTGCAGGGGCCGCATCCTACGAGCAGTACTTC	CASSAGAASYEQYF
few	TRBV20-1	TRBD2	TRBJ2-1	TGCAGTGCTAGAGGAAACGGGCGGGGGGGTTTGAATGAGCAGTTCTTC	CSARGNGRGGLNEQFF
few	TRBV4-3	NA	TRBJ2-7	TGCGCCAGCAGCCGCGAGCGGAGGACCTACGAGCAGTACTTC	CASSRERRTYEQYF
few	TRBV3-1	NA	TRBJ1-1	TGTGCCAGCAGCCACAGCATGAACACTGAAGCTTTCTTT	CASSHSMNTEAFF
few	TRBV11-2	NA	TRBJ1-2	TGTGCCAGCAGCTTAGAAATGAGAGCTAACTATGGCTACACCTTC	CASSLEMRANYGYTF
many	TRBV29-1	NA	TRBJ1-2	TGCAGCGCAAAGAGGCCCGAGACGTCCTATGGCTACACCTTC	CSAKRPETSYGYTF
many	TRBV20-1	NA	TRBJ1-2	TGCAGTGCTAGCGCCGACACCAACTATGGCTACACCTTC	CSASADTNYGYTF
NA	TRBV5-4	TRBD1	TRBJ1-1	TGTGCCAGCAGCCTACCGGGACAGGCTAACACTGAAGCTTTCTTT	CASSLPGQANTEAFF
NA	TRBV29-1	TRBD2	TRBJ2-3	TGCAGCGTAATAGCGGGAGGGGGCACAGATACGCAGTATTTT	CSVIAGGGTDTQYF
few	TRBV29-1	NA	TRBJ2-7	TGCAGCGCCTATTCCGGCTACGAGCAGTACTTC	CSAYSGYEQYF
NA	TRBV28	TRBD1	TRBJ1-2	TGTGCCAGCAGCCTGATAGACAGGGTGAACGAGGACTATGGCTACACCTTC	CASSLIDRVNEDYGYTF
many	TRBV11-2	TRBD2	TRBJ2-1	TGTGCCAGCAGCTTAGGTGGGGGACTAGCGGGAGTCTTC	CASSLGGGLAGVF
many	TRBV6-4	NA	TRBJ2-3	TGTGCCAGCAGTGACTCACTGGGGAGCACAGATACGCAGTATTTT	CASSDSLGSTDTQYF
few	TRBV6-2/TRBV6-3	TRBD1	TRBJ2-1	TGTGCCAGCAGTTACCCGCAGGGGGCCCCCTACAATGAGCAGTTCTTC	CASSYPQGAPYNEQFF
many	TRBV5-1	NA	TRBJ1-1	TGCGCCAGCAGCTTGGCAGGGGCTCGGAACACTGAAGCTTTCTTT	CASSLAGARNTEAFF
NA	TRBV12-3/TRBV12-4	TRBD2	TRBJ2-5	TGTGCCAGCAGTTCGAGCGGGGGCCGGGAGACCCAGTACTTC	CASSSSGGRETQYF
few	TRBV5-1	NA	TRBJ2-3	TGCGCCAGCAGCTTGGATTCACTACTCACAGATACGCAGTATTTT	CASSLDSLLTDTQYF
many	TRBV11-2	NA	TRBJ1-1	TGTGCCAGCAGGTTTGCGGTGGACACTGAAGCTTTCTTT	CASRFAVDTEAFF
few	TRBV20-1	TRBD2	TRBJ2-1	TGCAGTGCTAGACGGGGATCGAGCGGGAGGCCCAGTGAGCAGTTCTTC	CSARRGSSGRPSEQFF
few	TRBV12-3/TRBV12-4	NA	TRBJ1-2	TGTGCCAGCAGCCCGTTCGACAGGCGAAATGGCTACACCTTC	CASSPFDRRNGYTF
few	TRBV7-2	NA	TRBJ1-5	TGTGCCAGCAGCTTCATTCTTCAGCCCCAGCATTTT	CASSFILQPQHF
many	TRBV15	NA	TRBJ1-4	TGTGCCACCAGCAGAGATCGGGGGGCAACTAATGAAAAACTGTTTTTT	CATSRDRGATNEKLFF
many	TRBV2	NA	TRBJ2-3	TGTGCCGGAGATGAGGGCACAGATACGCAGTATTTT	CAGDEGTDTQYF
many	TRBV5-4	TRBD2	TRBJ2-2	TGTGCCAGCAGCACCCGTACTAGCGGAGAGAACACCGGGGAGCTGTTTTTT	CASSTRTSGENTGELFF
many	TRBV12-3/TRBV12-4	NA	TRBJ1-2	TGTGCCAGCAGTATGGACCCTCCGAGCGGCTACACCTTC	CASSMDPPSGYTF